Each of the 9 T cell receptor beta chains below was sequenced from the same sample in a study of blood T cell repertoires in COVID-19. Clones were sequenced by immunoSEQ multiplex PCR, and TCRdb holds only the in-frame ones, with some missing. The sample has around 380,000 clones; approximately 77% are singletons. Sequenced input: peripheral blood. The receptor source for this set is a human donor with acute or convalescent COVID-19. The donor label of this sample is uncertain.

The rearrangement uses TRBV30 and TRBJ2-7; TRBD1 aligns across 7 bases. Trimming removed 0 bases from V and 4 bases from J; junction bases left unmatched: 9. Germline CDR1 reads GTSNPN; CDR2 reads SVGIG (reference sequence). The CDR3 runs 15 residues. CDR3 bases: TGTGCCTGGAGTGTAAGGGGGCAGTATAGGTACGAGCAGTACTTC. Residues: CAWSVRGQYRYEQYF. Variable domain in full (rest from reference TRBV30 and TRBJ2-7): SQTIHQWPATLVQPVGSPLSLECTVEGTSNPNLYWYRQAAGRGLQLLFYSVGIGQISSEVPQNLSASRPQDRQFILSSKKLLLSDSGFYLCAWSVRGQYRYEQYFGPGTRLTVT.

The chain is built from TRBV27 and TRBJ2-1; tentatively, D is TRBD1 (6 bases). The CDR3 is 11 residues long. Germline V lookup: CDR1 MNHEY, CDR2 SMNVEV (reference sequence). V lost 3 bases and J lost 9, with 6 bases in between. The CDR3 region is CASSFRGEQFF. The CDR3 DNA reads as TGTGCCAGCAGTTTCAGGGGTGAGCAGTTCTTC.

The rearrangement links TRBV10-3 to TRBJ2-1; TRBD2 agrees at 15 bases. Germline V gene sequence: CDR1 ENHRY, CDR2 SYGVKD. With 3 bases clipped from V and 12 bases from J, the junction kept 9 bases outside the gene matches. The length of the CDR3 is 16 residues. CDR3 nucleotides: TGTGCCATCAGTGACCCCGGACTAGCGGGGGGGAGGGGGCAGTTCTTC. Amino acids: CAISDPGLAGGRGQFF.

The rearrangement uses TRBV18 and TRBJ1-3; 7 bases map to TRBD1. CDR3 length equals 16 residues. J was trimmed by 2 bases and V by 4 bases; bases with no gene match: 8. The germline gives CDR1 KGHSH, CDR2 LQKENI. The CDR3 protein is CASSLNRGVTGNTIYF. DNA of the CDR3: TGTGCCAGCTCACTAAACAGGGGAGTAACTGGAAACACCATATATTTT.

The chain is built from TRBV28 and TRBJ1-1; 8 nucleotides line up with TRBD1. CDR1 and CDR2 (germline): MDHEN, SYDVKM. With V trimmed by 3 bases and J by 1 base, 10 bases remained unmatched. The CDR3 sequence is 17 residues long. The chain's CDR3 is CASSFRQGAHANTEAFF. The CDR3 DNA is TGTGCCAGCAGTTTCAGGCAGGGGGCGCATGCGAACACTGAAGCTTTCTTT.

The genes are TRBV5-5 and TRBJ2-2, with TRBD2 matching 8 bases. The CDR3 covers 15 residues. V dropped 4 bases and J dropped 1; count of bases not matched to a gene: 3. Germline-derived CDR1 and CDR2 are SGHKS and YYEKEE (reference sequence). CDR3: CASSLGLVNTGELFF. DNA of the CDR3: TGTGCCAGCAGCCTGGGACTAGTGAACACCGGGGAGCTGTTTTTT.

The chain couples TRBV28 to TRBJ2-3; 11 nucleotides align to TRBD2. Trimming cost V 5 bases and J 2 bases; bases outside gene matches: 6. The CDR3 totals 16 residues. Germline CDR1 MDHEN, CDR2 SYDVKM. Written as DNA, the CDR3 is TGTGCCAGCAGTCTCAGACTAGCGGGGATCACAGATACGCAGTATTTT. Protein sequence: CASSLRLAGITDTQYF.

CDR3 in amino acids: CASSSQARRGNQPQHF. The CDR3 DNA reads as TGTGCCAGTAGTAGCCAAGCACGGAGGGGCAATCAGCCCCAGCATTTT. The rearrangement uses TRBV19 and TRBJ1-5; D is ambiguous. The CDR3 contains 16 residues. The V gene's germline CDR1 is LNHDA and CDR2 SQIVND (reference sequence). V was trimmed by 4 bases and J by 2 bases, leaving 15 bases between them. The entire variable domain, with the rest obtained from reference TRBV19 and TRBJ1-5, is as follows: DGGITQSPKYLFRKEGQNVTLSCEQNLNHDAMYWYRQDPGQGLRLIYYSQIVNDFQKGDIAEGYSVSREKKESFPLTVTSAQKNPTAFYLCASSSQARRGNQPQHFGDGTRLSIL.

J is TRBJ1-6 and V is TRBV19; possible D gene TRBD1, 5 bases. From germline, CDR1 is LNHDA and CDR2 SQIVND (reference sequence). The V end was cut by 4 bases, the J end by 6 bases, with 10 bases between. The CDR3 runs 14 residues. The CDR3 DNA reads as TGTGCCAGTAGTAAAAGCGGGACTAATTCACCCCTCCACTTT. It is translated as CASSKSGTNSPLHF. The full variable domain, its missing parts supplied by reference TRBV19 and TRBJ1-6, is DGGITQSPKYLFRKEGQNVTLSCEQNLNHDAMYWYRQDPGQGLRLIYYSQIVNDFQKGDIAEGYSVSREKKESFPLTVTSAQKNPTAFYLCASSKSGTNSPLHFGNGTRLTVT.